Presented here are 3 T cell receptor beta chains from one specimen sequenced in a study of neoadjuvant anti-PD-1 for oral cavity cancer. The assay was immunoSEQ multiplex PCR, and TCRdb's table has in-frame clones only and misses some. The sample consists of more than 15,000 clones, 66% of them appearing once. The sample was PBMCs, taken before nivolumab (anti-PD-1) treatment. Receptors originate from a person between 40 and 85 years old with oral cavity squamous cell carcinoma.

The J gene is TRBJ2-3, the V gene TRBV6-5; D is possibly TRBD2 (5 bases). This CDR3 is 11 amino acids long. Between the trimmed V and J ends, which lost 10 bases and 7 bases, there was a span of 12 bases. Per germline, CDR1 MNHEY and CDR2 SVGAGI. Here the CDR3 reads CATGMGNTQYF. The CDR3, as DNA: TGTGCCACCGGGATGGGAAATACGCAGTATTTT.

The chain couples TRBV5-1 to TRBJ1-1; no firm D call. This CDR3 region has 15 residues. V gave up 6 bases and J gave up 3 bases, with 18 bases separating them. Germline loops: CDR1 SGHRS, CDR2 YFSETQ. The DNA for the CDR3 is TGCGCCAGCAACTCCGAGGGAGGTCTGCACACTGAAGCTTTCTTT. Translated: CASNSEGGLHTEAFF.

This chain connects TRBV6-5 to TRBJ2-7; possibly TRBD2 for D (5 bases). Trimming removed 10 bases from V and 5 bases from J, with 15 bases in between. The CDR3 is 12 residues long. The germline gives CDR1 MNHEY, CDR2 SVGAGI. CDR3 protein: CATSEGPDEQYF. DNA for the CDR3: TGTGCCACCTCTGAGGGTCCCGACGAGCAGTACTTC.